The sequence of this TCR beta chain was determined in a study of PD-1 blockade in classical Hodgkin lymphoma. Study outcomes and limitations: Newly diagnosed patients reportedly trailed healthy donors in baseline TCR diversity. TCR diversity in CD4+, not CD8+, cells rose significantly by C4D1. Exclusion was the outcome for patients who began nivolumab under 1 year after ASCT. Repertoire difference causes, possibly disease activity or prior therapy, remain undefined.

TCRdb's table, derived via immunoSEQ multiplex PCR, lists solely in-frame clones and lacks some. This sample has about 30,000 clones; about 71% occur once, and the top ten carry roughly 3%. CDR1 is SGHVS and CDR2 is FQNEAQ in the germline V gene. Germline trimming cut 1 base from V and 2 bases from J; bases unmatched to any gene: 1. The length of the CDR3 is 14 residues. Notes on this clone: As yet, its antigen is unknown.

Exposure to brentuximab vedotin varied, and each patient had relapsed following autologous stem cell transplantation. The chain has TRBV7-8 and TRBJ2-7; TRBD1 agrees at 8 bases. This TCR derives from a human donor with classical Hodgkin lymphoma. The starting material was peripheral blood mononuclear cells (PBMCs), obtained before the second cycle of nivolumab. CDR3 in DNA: TGTGCCAGCAGCTTAGGGACAGGGACCTACGAGCAGTACTTC. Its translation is CASSLGTGTYEQYF.